The 28 T cell receptor beta chains below all came from one sample that was sequenced in a study of cytomegalovirus exposure and HLA in healthy donors. The protocol was immunoSEQ multiplex PCR, while the TCRdb copy is restricted to in-frame clones and leaves out a portion. This sample has 210,000 or so clones; 85% to 90% occur once, and the top ten carry 2.9%. Sequences were obtained from PBMCs. These receptor sequences come from a woman under 30 in good health and CMV-seronegative.

V gene TRBV14 combines with J gene TRBJ2-2, with D perhaps matching TRBD1 (6 bases). V lost 0 bases and J lost 6, with 17 bases in between. CDR3 size: 17 residues. Germline assignment: CDR1 SGHDN and CDR2 FVKESK. DNA for the CDR3: TGTGCCAGCAGCCAAGATACGTCGACAGGTCTCTCCGGGGAGCTGTTTTTT. It is translated as CASSQDTSTGLSGELFF.

Only a few counts were recorded for this clone. V usage is TRBV7-2 and J usage is TRBJ1-2; 7 bases are a match to TRBD1. This CDR3 contains 17 residues. The trim removed 5 bases at V and 6 bases at J, leaving 18 bases unmatched. CDR1 SGHTA and CDR2 FQGNSA come from the germline V gene. The CDR3 DNA follows: TGTGCCAGCAGCCGCATCTCTATATACCACAGGGGCGATGGCTACACCTTC. Its translation: CASSRISIYHRGDGYTF.

This rearrangement joins TRBV5-1 to TRBJ1-2; D uncertain. The CDR3 spans 12 residues. The V and J ends lost 3 bases and 8 bases respectively, with 11 bases between them. From germline, CDR1 is SGHRS and CDR2 YFSETQ. The CDR3: CASSYEGKGYTF. CDR3 nucleotide sequence: TGCGCCAGCAGCTACGAGGGAAAAGGCTACACCTTC.

J is TRBJ2-7 and V is TRBV5-5, with 11 bases aligning to TRBD1. Germline-derived CDR1 and CDR2 are SGHKS and YYEKEE (reference sequence). This CDR3 has 18 residues. V dropped 4 bases and J dropped 0; count of bases not matched to a gene: 12. The CDR3 protein is CASSLGTGGLGYSYEQYF. DNA for the CDR3: TGTGCCAGCAGCCTAGGGACAGGGGGATTAGGATACTCCTACGAGCAGTACTTC. Full variable domain (outside the CDR3, taken from reference TRBV5-5 and TRBJ2-7): DAGVTQSPTHLIKTRGQQVTLRCSPISGHKSVSWYQQVLGQGPQFIFQYYEKEERGRGNFPDRFSARQFPNYSSELNVNALLLGDSALYLCASSLGTGGLGYSYEQYFGPGTRLTVT.

V usage is TRBV27 and J usage is TRBJ1-4; 8 nucleotides agree with TRBD1. The CDR3 sequence is 17 residues long. Germline V gene data show CDR1 as MNHEY and CDR2 as SMNVEV (reference sequence). The V gene end was trimmed by 2 bases and the J gene end by 2 bases; junction bases not matched to a gene: 7. The DNA of the CDR3 is TGTGCCAGCAGTTTAAGGACAGGGTTTGCCACTAATGAAAAACTGTTTTTT. Protein: CASSLRTGFATNEKLFF.

This clone has more than one count but fewer than ten. The chain links TRBV19 to TRBJ1-5, with D possibly matching TRBD1 (5 bases). The CDR3 sequence is 13 residues long. V was cut by 4 bases and J by 6 bases, with 10 bases left in between. CDR1 and CDR2 (germline): LNHDA, SQIVND (reference sequence). The CDR3 bases are TGTGCCAGTAGTACCTCAGGGTTTCAGCCCCAGCATTTT. Translating it yields CASSTSGFQPQHF. The full variable domain, completed using reference TRBV19 and TRBJ1-5, is DGGITQSPKYLFRKEGQNVTLSCEQNLNHDAMYWYRQDPGQGLRLIYYSQIVNDFQKGDIAEGYSVSREKKESFPLTVTSAQKNPTAFYLCASSTSGFQPQHFGDGTRLSIL.

The chain combines TRBV4-2 with TRBJ2-5; 11 nucleotides line up with TRBD2. The CDR3 has 17 residues. Germline V gene lookup returns CDR1 LGHNA and CDR2 YNFKEQ. The J segment lost 1 base and the V segment lost 0 bases, leaving 4 bases of the junction unmatched. For the CDR3, the DNA is TGTGCCAGCAGCCAAGATCAGGGACTAGCGGCCCAAGAGACCCAGTACTTC. It codes for CASSQDQGLAAQETQYF.

This clone was counted between two and nine times. The V gene is TRBV28, the J gene TRBJ2-1; maybe TRBD2 (5 bases). This CDR3 has 17 amino acids. CDR1 is MDHEN, CDR2 SYDVKM, per germline. Trimming took 1 base from V and 0 from J, leaving 13 bases between them. CDR3 residues: CASSLSRLKSSYNEQFF. The CDR3 DNA reads TGTGCCAGCAGTTTATCCCGACTAAAAAGCTCCTACAATGAGCAGTTCTTC.

A single count supports this clone. The chain is built from TRBV5-4 and TRBJ1-2; D uncertain. The V and J ends lost 6 bases and 5 bases respectively, with 11 bases between them. Germline V lookup: CDR1 SGHNT, CDR2 YYREEE (reference sequence). This CDR3 region has 12 residues. This CDR3 reads CASTLGGYGYTF. The CDR3 DNA is TGTGCCAGCACTTTGGGAGGTTATGGCTACACCTTC.

The V call is TRBV7-2, the J call TRBJ2-1, with 8 bases that match TRBD2. V lost 3 bases, J lost 5 bases, and 3 bases stayed unmatched. The length of the CDR3 is 14 residues. CDR1 is SGHTA, CDR2 FQGNSA, per germline. CDR3 residues: CASSLGLVNNEQFF. The CDR3 nucleotides read TGTGCCAGCAGCTTGGGACTAGTTAACAATGAGCAGTTCTTC.

The chain carries TRBV27 and TRBJ2-7; 7 nucleotides agree with TRBD2. Germline V gene sequence: CDR1 MNHEY, CDR2 SMNVEV (reference sequence). The V gene end was trimmed by 8 bases and the J gene end by 0 bases; junction bases not matched to a gene: 7. This CDR3 spans 14 amino acids. The DNA for the CDR3 is TGTGCCAGCGGCGAAGCGGGGACCTCCTACGAGCAGTACTTC. Encoded protein: CASGEAGTSYEQYF.

This clone showed up just once. This rearrangement joins TRBV5-6 to TRBJ1-4, with D maybe TRBD1 (5 bases). V lost 4 bases, J lost 7 bases, and 11 bases lay in between. The CDR3 has 13 residues. Germline values: CDR1 SGHDT, CDR2 YYEEEE. CDR3 nucleotides: TGTGCCAGCAGCGGGGCCCGGGTTGAAAAACTGTTTTTT. This codes for CASSGARVEKLFF.

CDR3 DNA: TGTGCCATCAGGAACAGGGGACAGAACACTGAAGCTTTCTTT. Translation: CAIRNRGQNTEAFF. J is TRBJ1-1 and V is TRBV10-3; TRBD1 matches at 7 bases. Germline CDR1 ENHRY, CDR2 SYGVKD. The junction had 5 bases not matched to a gene; V was cut back by 6 bases and J by 1 base. CDR3 size: 14 residues.

In DNA, the CDR3 is TGCGCCAGCAGCCTCCGGGACACCCCCTACAATGAGCAGTTCTTC. Amino acid sequence: CASSLRDTPYNEQFF. The chain carries TRBV5-1 and TRBJ2-1, with D possibly being TRBD1 (6 bases). The germline V gene has CDR1 SGHRS and CDR2 YFSETQ. CDR3 size: 15 residues. The V gene lost 4 bases and the J gene lost 2 bases, with 13 bases spanning the gap.

The chain couples TRBV5-1 to TRBJ2-1; 9 nucleotides align to TRBD2. This CDR3 has 15 amino acids. Germline loops: CDR1 SGHRS, CDR2 YFSETQ. Losses at the gene ends were 4 bases for V and 3 bases for J; bases not matched to a gene: 5. This CDR3 is CASSRTSASYNEQFF. In DNA form, the CDR3 reads TGCGCCAGCAGCCGGACTAGCGCGAGCTACAATGAGCAGTTCTTC.

The rearrangement uses TRBV9 and TRBJ1-2; the D is unclear. Germline CDR1 reads SGDLS; CDR2 reads YYNGEE. Trimming left V 3 bases short and J 0 bases short, with 6 bases between. This CDR3 is 13 amino acids long. The CDR3 DNA is TGTGCCAGCAGCGCCTCGGCTAACTATGGCTACACCTTC. Its protein is CASSASANYGYTF.

The rearrangement uses TRBV5-5 and TRBJ2-7, with TRBD2 as a possible D gene (6 bases). The CDR3 spans 17 residues. Trimming took off 1 base at V and 0 bases at J, with 17 bases between the two ends. Germline CDR1 reads SGHKS; CDR2 reads YYEKEE (reference sequence). The CDR3 loop is CASSLRGREGPSYEQYF. Here the CDR3 DNA reads TGTGCCAGCAGCTTGAGAGGGCGGGAAGGTCCCTCCTACGAGCAGTACTTC.

The V and J genes are TRBV27 and TRBJ2-5; perhaps TRBD1 as D (5 bases). The length of the CDR3 is 14 residues. V lost 5 bases and J 3 bases, leaving 13 bases between the germline ends. Looked up from germline, CDR1 is MNHEY and CDR2 is SMNVEV (reference sequence). The CDR3 spells CASSRGDSEETQYF. In DNA form, the CDR3 reads TGTGCCAGCAGTAGGGGCGACAGCGAAGAGACCCAGTACTTC.

CDR3 nucleotide sequence: TGCAGCGTTGTAAGCGGCAACTACAATGAGCAGTTCTTC. Residues: CSVVSGNYNEQFF. The chain links TRBV29-1 to TRBJ2-1, with D possibly matching TRBD2 (5 bases). Germline CDR1 is SQVTM and CDR2 is ANQGSEA. The V end was cut by 4 bases, the J end by 3 bases, with 10 bases between. This CDR3 comprises 13 residues.

This clone was counted a few times. The chain joins TRBV11-2 to TRBJ2-7; possible D gene TRBD2, 6 bases. Trimming pared 1 base from V and 7 bases from J, leaving 8 bases between. CDR3 length equals 12 residues. Looked up from germline, CDR1 is SGHAT and CDR2 is FQNNGV. CDR3 in amino acids: CASSLAAGEQYF. CDR3 coding DNA: TGTGCCAGCAGCTTAGCGGCGGGAGAGCAGTACTTC.

This sequence joins TRBV25-1 and TRBJ2-2; no definite D call. CDR1 is MGHDK, CDR2 SYGVNS, per germline. The V end lost 7 bases, the J end lost 6 bases, and 24 bases lay between the germline ends. This CDR3 is 17 amino acids long. This chain's CDR3 is CASKFGSEAEAPGELFF. CDR3 bases: TGTGCCAGCAAATTCGGATCAGAGGCAGAGGCACCCGGGGAGCTGTTTTTT.

The V gene is TRBV2, the J gene TRBJ2-3, with a possible D match to TRBD2 (5 bases). The germline V and J ends were trimmed by 6 bases and 6 bases, with 10 bases remaining between them. From germline, CDR1 is SNHLY and CDR2 FYNNEI. The CDR3 extends over 12 amino acids. As DNA, the CDR3 is TGTGCCAGCAGGTCGGAGGCCGATACGCAGTATTTT. It yields the protein CASRSEADTQYF.

The rearrangement uses TRBV21-1 and TRBJ2-7; TRBD2 is the table's D call and was not checked against the DNA. TRBV21-1 is a pseudogene. The CDR3 loop spans 16 amino acids. This CDR3 reads CARKYSSGRLAHEQYF. CDR3 nucleotides: TGTGCCCGCAAGTACTCTAGCGGGAGACTTGCCCACGAGCAGTACTTC.

The chain uses TRBV6-5 and TRBJ2-1; possible D gene TRBD2, 6 bases. The germline V and J ends were trimmed by 8 bases and 1 base, with 12 bases remaining between them. Germline V gene lookup returns CDR1 MNHEY and CDR2 SVGAGI. This CDR3 region has 14 residues. The CDR3 sequence: CASLSGDSYNEQFF. The CDR3 nucleotides read TGTGCCAGCCTGTCGGGAGATTCCTACAATGAGCAGTTCTTC.

This clone occurred once. CDR3 DNA sequence: TGTGCCAGTAGTACCTGGGGACAGGGAGTATTGCTCGAAGCTTTCTTT. Amino acids: CASSTWGQGVLLEAFF. The J gene is TRBJ1-1, the V gene TRBV19; 9 bases map to TRBD1. J lost 8 bases, V lost 4 bases, and 14 bases had no gene match. Germline loops: CDR1 LNHDA, CDR2 SQIVND (reference sequence). CDR3 length: 16 amino acids. The whole variable domain, filled in from reference TRBV19 and TRBJ1-1, reads DGGITQSPKYLFRKEGQNVTLSCEQNLNHDAMYWYRQDPGQGLRLIYYSQIVNDFQKGDIAEGYSVSREKKESFPLTVTSAQKNPTAFYLCASSTWGQGVLLEAFFGQGTRLTVV.

This clone is a singleton in its sample. This sequence joins TRBV12-1 and TRBJ1-5. TRBV12-1 is reported as a pseudogene. CDR3 size: 13 residues. DNA of the CDR3: TGTGCCAGCAGCCCCGGGGGGGATCAGCCCCAGCATTTT. Its protein is CASSPGGDQPQHF.

The chain uses TRBV6-1 and TRBJ2-7; 9 positions match TRBD1. The CDR3 consists of 13 residues. Per germline, CDR1 MNHNS and CDR2 SASEGT. The V and J ends lost 6 bases and 1 base, in that order; junction bases with no gene match: 1. CDR3 nucleotides: TGTGCCAGCAGGGGACAGGGATCCTACGAGCAGTACTTC. It translates to CASRGQGSYEQYF.

The chain links TRBV5-1 to TRBJ2-2; 7 bases are a match to TRBD1. CDR1 and CDR2 (germline): SGHRS, YFSETQ. The CDR3 spans 14 residues. V dropped 4 bases and J dropped 6; count of bases not matched to a gene: 6. The CDR3 DNA reads as TGCGCCAGCAGCGTCGGACAGGTCGCCGGGGAGCTGTTTTTT. As protein: CASSVGQVAGELFF. The variable domain in full, completed from reference TRBV5-1 and TRBJ2-2, reads KAGVTQTPRYLIKTRGQQVTLSCSPISGHRSVSWYQQTPGQGLQFLFEYFSETQRNKGNFPGRFSGRQFSNSRSEMNVSTLELGDSALYLCASSVGQVAGELFFGEGSRLTVL.